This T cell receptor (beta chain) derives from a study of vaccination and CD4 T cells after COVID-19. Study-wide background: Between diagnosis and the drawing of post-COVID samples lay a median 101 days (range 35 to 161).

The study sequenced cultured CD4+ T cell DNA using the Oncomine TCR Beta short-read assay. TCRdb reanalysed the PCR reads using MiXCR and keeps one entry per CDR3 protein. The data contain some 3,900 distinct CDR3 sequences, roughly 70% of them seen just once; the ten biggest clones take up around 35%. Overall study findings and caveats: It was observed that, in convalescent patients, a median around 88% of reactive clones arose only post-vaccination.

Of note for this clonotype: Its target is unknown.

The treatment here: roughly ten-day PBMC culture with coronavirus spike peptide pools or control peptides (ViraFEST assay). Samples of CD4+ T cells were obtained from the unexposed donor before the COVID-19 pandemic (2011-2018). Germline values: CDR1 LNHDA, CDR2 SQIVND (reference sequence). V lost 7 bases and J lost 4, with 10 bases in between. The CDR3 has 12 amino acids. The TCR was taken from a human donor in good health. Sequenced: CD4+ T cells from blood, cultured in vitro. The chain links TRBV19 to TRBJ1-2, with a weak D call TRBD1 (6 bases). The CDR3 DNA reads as TGTGCCAGTAAGGGGGGTGGCTATGGCTACACCTTC. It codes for CASKGGGYGYTF.